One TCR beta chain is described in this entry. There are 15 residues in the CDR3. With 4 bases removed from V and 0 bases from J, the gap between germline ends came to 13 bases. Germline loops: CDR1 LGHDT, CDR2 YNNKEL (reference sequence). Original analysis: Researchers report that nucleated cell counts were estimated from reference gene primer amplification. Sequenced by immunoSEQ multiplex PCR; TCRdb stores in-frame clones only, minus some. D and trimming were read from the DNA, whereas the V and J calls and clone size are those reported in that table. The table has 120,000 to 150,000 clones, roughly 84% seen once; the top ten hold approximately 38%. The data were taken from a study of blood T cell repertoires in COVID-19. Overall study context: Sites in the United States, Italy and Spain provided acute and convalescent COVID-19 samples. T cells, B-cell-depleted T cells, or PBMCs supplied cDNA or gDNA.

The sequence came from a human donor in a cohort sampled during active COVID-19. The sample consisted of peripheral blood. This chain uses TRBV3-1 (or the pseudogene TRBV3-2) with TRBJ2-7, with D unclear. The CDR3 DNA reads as TGTGCCAGCAGCCTCTTTGCGGCAAGCTCCTACGAGCAGTACTTC. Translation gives CASSLFAASSYEQYF.